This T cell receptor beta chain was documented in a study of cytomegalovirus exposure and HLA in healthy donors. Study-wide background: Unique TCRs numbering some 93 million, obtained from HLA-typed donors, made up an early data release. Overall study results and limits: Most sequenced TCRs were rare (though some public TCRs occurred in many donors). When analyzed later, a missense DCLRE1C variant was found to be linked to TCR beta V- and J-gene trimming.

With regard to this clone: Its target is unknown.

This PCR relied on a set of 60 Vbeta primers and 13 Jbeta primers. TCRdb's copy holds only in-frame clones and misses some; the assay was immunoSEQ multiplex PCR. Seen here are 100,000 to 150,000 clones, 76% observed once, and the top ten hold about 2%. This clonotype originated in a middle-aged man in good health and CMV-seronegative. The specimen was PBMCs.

The CDR3 bases are TGCGCCAGCAGCTTGGCTGAGAGTGAGCAGTTCTTC. Translation gives CASSLAESEQFF. V and J are TRBV5-1 and TRBJ2-1; the D is unclear. The CDR3 covers 12 residues. Per the germline V gene, CDR1 is SGHRS and CDR2 is YFSETQ. Trimming left V 0 bases short and J 9 bases short, with 7 bases between.